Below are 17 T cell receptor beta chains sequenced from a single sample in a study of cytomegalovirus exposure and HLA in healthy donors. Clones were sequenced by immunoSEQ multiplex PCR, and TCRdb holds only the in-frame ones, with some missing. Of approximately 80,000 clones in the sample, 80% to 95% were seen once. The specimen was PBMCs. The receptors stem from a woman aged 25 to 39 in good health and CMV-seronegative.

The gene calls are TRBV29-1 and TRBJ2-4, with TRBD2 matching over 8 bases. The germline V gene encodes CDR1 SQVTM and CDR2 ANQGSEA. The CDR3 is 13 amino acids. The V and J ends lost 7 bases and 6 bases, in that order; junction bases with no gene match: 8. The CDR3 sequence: CSASGGSTNIQYF. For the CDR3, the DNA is TGCAGCGCTTCGGGGGGGTCTACAAACATTCAGTACTTC.

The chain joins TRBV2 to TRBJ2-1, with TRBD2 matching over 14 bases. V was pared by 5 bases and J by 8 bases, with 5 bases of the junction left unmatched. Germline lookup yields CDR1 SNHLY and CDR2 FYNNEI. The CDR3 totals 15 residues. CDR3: CASSQTSGGADEQFF. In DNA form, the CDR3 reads TGTGCCAGCAGTCAGACTAGCGGGGGGGCCGATGAGCAGTTCTTC. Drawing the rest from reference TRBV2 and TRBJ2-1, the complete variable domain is EPEVTQTPSHQVTQMGQEVILRCVPISNHLYFYWYRQILGQKVEFLVSFYNNEISEKSEIFDDQFSVERPDGSNFTLKIRSTKLEDSAMYFCASSQTSGGADEQFFGPGTRLTVL.

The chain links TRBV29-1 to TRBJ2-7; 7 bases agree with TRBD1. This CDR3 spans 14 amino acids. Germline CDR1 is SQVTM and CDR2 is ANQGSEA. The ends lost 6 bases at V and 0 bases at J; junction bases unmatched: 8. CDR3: CSVSLGTVSYEQYF. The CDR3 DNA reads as TGCAGCGTATCCCTCGGGACAGTCTCCTACGAGCAGTACTTC.

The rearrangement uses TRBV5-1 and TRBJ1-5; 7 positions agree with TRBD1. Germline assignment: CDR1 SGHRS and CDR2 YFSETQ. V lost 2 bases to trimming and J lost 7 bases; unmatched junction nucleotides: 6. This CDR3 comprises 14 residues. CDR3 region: CASSFSGGEQPQHF. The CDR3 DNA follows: TGCGCCAGCAGCTTTTCAGGGGGTGAACAGCCCCAGCATTTT.

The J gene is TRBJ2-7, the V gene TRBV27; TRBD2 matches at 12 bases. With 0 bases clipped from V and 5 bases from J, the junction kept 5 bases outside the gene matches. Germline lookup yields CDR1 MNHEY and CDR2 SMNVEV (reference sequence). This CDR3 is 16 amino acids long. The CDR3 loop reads CASSLSPTSGSNEQYF. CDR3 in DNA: TGTGCCAGCAGTTTATCCCCGACTAGCGGGAGTAACGAGCAGTACTTC.

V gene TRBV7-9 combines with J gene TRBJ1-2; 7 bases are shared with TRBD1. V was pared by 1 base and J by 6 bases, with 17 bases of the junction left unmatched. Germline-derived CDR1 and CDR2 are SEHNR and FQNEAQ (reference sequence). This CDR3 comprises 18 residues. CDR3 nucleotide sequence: TGTGCCAGCAGCTTAGTTCGGAGCCGCGGATACAGGGGTAATGGCTACACCTTC. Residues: CASSLVRSRGYRGNGYTF.

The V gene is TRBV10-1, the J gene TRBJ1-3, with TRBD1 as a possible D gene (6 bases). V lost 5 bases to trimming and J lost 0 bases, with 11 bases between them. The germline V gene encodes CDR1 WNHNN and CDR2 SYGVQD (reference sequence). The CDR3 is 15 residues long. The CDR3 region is CASSSGQTSGNTIYF. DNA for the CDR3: TGCGCCAGCAGTTCGGGACAAACCTCTGGAAACACCATATATTTT.

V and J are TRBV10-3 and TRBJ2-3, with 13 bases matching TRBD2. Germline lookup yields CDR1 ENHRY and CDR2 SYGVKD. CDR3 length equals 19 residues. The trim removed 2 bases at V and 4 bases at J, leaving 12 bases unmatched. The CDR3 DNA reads TGTGCCATCAGTGAGACCCCCGGGACTAGCGGGAAGGTCCCAGATACGCAGTATTTT. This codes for CAISETPGTSGKVPDTQYF.

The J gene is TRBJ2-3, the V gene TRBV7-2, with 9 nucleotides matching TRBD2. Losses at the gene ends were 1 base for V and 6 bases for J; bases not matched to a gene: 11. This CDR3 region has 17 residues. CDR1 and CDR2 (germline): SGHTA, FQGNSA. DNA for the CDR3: TGTGCCAGCAGCTTAGTTAGCGGGGGACTGCGGCGGGATACGCAGTATTTT. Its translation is CASSLVSGGLRRDTQYF.

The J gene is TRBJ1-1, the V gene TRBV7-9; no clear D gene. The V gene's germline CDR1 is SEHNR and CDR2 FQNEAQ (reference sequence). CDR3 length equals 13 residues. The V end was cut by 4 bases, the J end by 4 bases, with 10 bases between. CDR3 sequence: CASSWEAPTEAFF. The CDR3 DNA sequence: TGTGCCAGCAGCTGGGAGGCCCCCACTGAAGCTTTCTTT.

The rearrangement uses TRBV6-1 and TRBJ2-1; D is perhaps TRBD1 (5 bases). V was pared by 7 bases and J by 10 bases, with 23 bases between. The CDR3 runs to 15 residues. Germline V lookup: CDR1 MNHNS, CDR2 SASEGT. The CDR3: CASNEDTGSNGEQFF. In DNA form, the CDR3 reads TGTGCCAGCAATGAGGACACCGGATCTAACGGGGAGCAGTTCTTC.

CDR3 coding DNA: TGTGCCAGCAGGAACAGACAGGGCTCCTACGAGCAGTACTTC. This translates into CASRNRQGSYEQYF. The V gene is TRBV27, the J gene TRBJ2-7; the match to TRBD1 covers 7 bases. Germline assignment: CDR1 MNHEY and CDR2 SMNVEV (reference sequence). This CDR3 has 14 residues. The V segment lost 6 bases and the J segment 0 bases; nucleotides outside the gene matches: 5.

CDR3 in DNA: TGTGCCAGCTCCTTGGGACAGCCCTACGAGCAGTACTTC. It yields the protein CASSLGQPYEQYF. The chain carries TRBV18 and TRBJ2-7; the match to TRBD1 covers 7 bases. V lost 6 bases to trimming and J lost 2 bases; unmatched junction nucleotides: 4. This CDR3 is 13 amino acids long. Germline CDR1 KGHSH, CDR2 LQKENI.

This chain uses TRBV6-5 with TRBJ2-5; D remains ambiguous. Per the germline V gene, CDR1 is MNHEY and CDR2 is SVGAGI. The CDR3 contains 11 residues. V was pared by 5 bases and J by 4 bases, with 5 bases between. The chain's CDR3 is CASSHGETQYF. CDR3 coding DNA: TGTGCCAGCAGTCACGGAGAGACCCAGTACTTC.

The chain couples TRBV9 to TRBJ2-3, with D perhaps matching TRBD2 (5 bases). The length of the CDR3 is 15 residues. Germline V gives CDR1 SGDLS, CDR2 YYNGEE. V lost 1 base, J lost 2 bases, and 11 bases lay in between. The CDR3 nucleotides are TGTGCCAGCAGCGTACGAGGGATATTCACAGATACGCAGTATTTT. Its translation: CASSVRGIFTDTQYF.

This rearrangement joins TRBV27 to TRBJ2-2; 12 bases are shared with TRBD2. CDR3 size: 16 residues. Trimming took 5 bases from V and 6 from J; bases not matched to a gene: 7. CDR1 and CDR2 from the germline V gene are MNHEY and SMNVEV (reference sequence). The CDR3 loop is CASSPRLAGEAGELFF. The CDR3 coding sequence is TGTGCCAGCAGTCCTCGACTAGCGGGAGAGGCCGGGGAGCTGTTTTTT.

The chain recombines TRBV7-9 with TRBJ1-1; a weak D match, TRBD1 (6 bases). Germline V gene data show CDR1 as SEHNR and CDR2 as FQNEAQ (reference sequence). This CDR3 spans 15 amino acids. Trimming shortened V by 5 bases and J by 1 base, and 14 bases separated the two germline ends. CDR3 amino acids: CASSHARGGNTEAFF. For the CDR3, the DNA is TGTGCCAGCAGCCACGCGAGGGGGGGGAACACTGAAGCTTTCTTT.